These 16 T cell receptor beta chains were sequenced from one sample in a study of T cells in Graves' hyperthyroidism and ophthalmopathy. RNA transcripts yielded amplified TCR beta CDR3 regions. With the HTBI primer set, the TCR CDR3 went through a first round of RT-PCR. From the multiplex PCR reads, TCRdb called clonotypes with MiXCR, one entry per CDR3 protein. The repertoire holds fewer than 900,000 distinct CDR3 sequences, with around 20% as singletons. Source material: blood. These receptors came from a woman between 50 and 59 years old with Graves' hyperthyroidism that later progressed to Graves' ophthalmopathy.

This sequence joins TRBV9 and TRBJ2-3; D gene unclear. V lost 2 bases, J lost 2 bases, and 12 bases lay in between. The CDR3 is 15 residues long. The germline V gene has CDR1 SGDLS and CDR2 YYNGEE. The CDR3 here is CASSVDGGYTDTQYF. The CDR3 bases are TGTGCCAGCAGCGTGGACGGCGGCTACACAGATACGCAGTATTTT.

This clonotype was seen many times. The chain combines TRBV11-3 with TRBJ1-1, with D possibly TRBD1 on 5 matching bases. In germline, CDR1 is SGHNT, CDR2 YENEEA. This CDR3 is built from 13 residues. V lost 3 bases and J 6 bases, leaving 11 bases between the germline ends. The CDR3 DNA reads as TGTGCCAGCAGCTTGAGGGGTACCTCTGAAGCTTTCTTT. It specifies CASSLRGTSEAFF.

The V gene is TRBV27, the J gene TRBJ1-3, with D unresolved. The CDR3 is made up of 16 amino acids. With 2 bases removed from V and 0 bases from J, the gap between germline ends came to 11 bases. CDR1 is MNHEY and CDR2 is SMNVEV in the germline V gene (reference sequence). The CDR3 protein is CASSLMAGYSGNTIYF. The CDR3 DNA sequence: TGTGCCAGCAGTTTAATGGCAGGCTACTCTGGAAACACCATATATTTT.

The rearrangement uses TRBV20-1 and TRBJ2-7; 10 bases match TRBD1. Germline V CDR1 and CDR2: DFQATT, SNEGSKA (reference sequence). The CDR3 totals 15 residues. The trim removed 0 bases at V and 6 bases at J, leaving 8 bases unmatched. For the CDR3, the DNA is TGCAGTGCTAGAGATTCGGGACAGGGGTCGACCGAGCAGTACTTC. Its translation is CSARDSGQGSTEQYF.

Only a few counts were recorded for this clonotype. The chain carries TRBV6-1 and TRBJ2-1, with D unresolved. This CDR3 comprises 13 residues. Germline CDR1 reads MNHNS; CDR2 reads SASEGT. Deletions cut 5 bases from V and 4 bases from J, with 9 bases between. The DNA of the CDR3 is TGTGCCAGCAGTCTTGGAGAATACAATGAGCAGTTCTTC. It translates to CASSLGEYNEQFF.

This clonotype came up many times. The chain employs TRBV20-1 and TRBJ1-1; D uncertain. With 1 base removed from V and 3 bases from J, the gap between germline ends came to 15 bases. Germline V gives CDR1 DFQATT, CDR2 SNEGSKA (reference sequence). The CDR3 length is 15 residues. CDR3 sequence reads: CSARVVGGDYTEAFF. CDR3 sequence (DNA): TGCAGTGCTAGAGTAGTGGGCGGGGATTACACTGAAGCTTTCTTT.

The CDR3: CASSLTQSNKPQHF. The CDR3 DNA sequence: TGTGCCAGCAGTTTAACTCAGTCCAACAAGCCCCAGCATTTT. The V and J genes are TRBV27 and TRBJ1-5, with D unclear. Germline V gene lookup returns CDR1 MNHEY and CDR2 SMNVEV (reference sequence). The CDR3 runs 14 residues. Deletions cut 2 bases from V and 8 bases from J, with 13 bases between.

This clonotype was seen ten or more times. This sequence joins TRBV9 and TRBJ1-1; D gene uncertain. CDR1 and CDR2 from the germline V gene are SGDLS and YYNGEE. This CDR3 region has 13 residues. V lost 3 bases and J lost 1, with 7 bases in between. The DNA for the CDR3 is TGTGCCAGCAGCGCCATTACGAACACTGAAGCTTTCTTT. Its translation: CASSAITNTEAFF.

This clonotype has a count of ten or more. The V and J genes are TRBV12-3 or TRBV12-4 and TRBJ2-2, with D perhaps being TRBD1 or TRBD2 (5 bases each). The CDR3 loop spans 15 amino acids. The V and J ends lost 6 bases and 6 bases respectively, with 17 bases between them. In DNA form, the CDR3 reads TGTGCCAGCAGCCTCGGTTCAGGGAGAGCCGGGGAGCTGTTTTTT. It translates to CASSLGSGRAGELFF.

About this clonotype: This may be a read error, as it is one base from a much larger clone. The chain is built from TRBV7-9 and TRBJ1-1; unclear D gene. V lost 5 bases, J lost 4 bases, and 14 bases lay in between. Germline CDR1 SEHNR, CDR2 FQNEAQ (reference sequence). The CDR3 has 14 amino acids. The CDR3 sequence is CASSQTVAGTEAFF. Here the CDR3 DNA reads TGTGCCAGCAGCCAGACCGTAGCAGGCACTGAAGCTTTCTTT.

CDR3 protein: CASSLAGSNGYTF. CDR3 bases: TGTGCCAGCAGCTTGGCAGGGTCTAATGGCTACACCTTC. The chain combines TRBV5-4 with TRBJ1-2, with D perhaps matching TRBD1 (5 bases). Trimming stripped 0 bases from V and 6 bases from J, with 9 bases between. The length of the CDR3 is 13 residues. In germline, CDR1 is SGHNT, CDR2 YYREEE (reference sequence).

The chain joins TRBV5-6 to TRBJ2-6, with D unclear. Per the germline V gene, CDR1 is SGHDT and CDR2 is YYEEEE. The CDR3 spans 17 residues. The ends were cut back, 1 base at V and 0 bases at J, with 11 bases in the middle. The CDR3 protein is CASSLLGGSSGANVLTF. In DNA form, the CDR3 reads TGTGCCAGCAGCTTGCTTGGCGGAAGCTCTGGGGCCAACGTCCTGACTTTC.

Many counts were recorded for this clonotype. The V and J genes are TRBV30 and TRBJ2-7; D is perhaps TRBD2 (6 bases). V was trimmed by 5 bases and J by 5 bases, leaving 13 bases between them. CDR3 size: 12 residues. CDR1 is GTSNPN, CDR2 SVGIG, per germline (reference sequence). This CDR3 is CAWGGRSHEQYF. DNA of the CDR3: TGTGCCTGGGGAGGGAGGAGCCACGAGCAGTACTTC.

This clonotype occurred a few times. The chain links TRBV6-5 to TRBJ1-6; D unclear. Trimming left V 1 base short and J 0 bases short, with 10 bases between. The CDR3 totals 17 residues. The V gene's germline CDR1 is MNHEY and CDR2 SVGAGI. In nucleotides, the CDR3 is TGTGCCAGCAGTTACTTAACCCTCCACTCCTATAATTCACCCCTCCACTTT. This gives the protein CASSYLTLHSYNSPLHF.

The chain links TRBV7-6 to TRBJ2-7; D may be TRBD1 (6 bases). Trimming stripped 6 bases from V and 3 bases from J, with 12 bases between. The CDR3 totals 13 residues. Germline V gives CDR1 SGHVS, CDR2 FNYEAQ. In DNA form, the CDR3 reads TGTGCCAGCAGTTGGGGGCAAATCTACGAGCAGTACTTC. Translation gives CASSWGQIYEQYF.

The chain employs TRBV6-2 or TRBV6-3 and TRBJ1-2; D ambiguous. The CDR3 runs 12 residues. CDR1 and CDR2 (germline): MNHEY, SVGEGT. Deletions cut 5 bases from V and 4 bases from J, with 8 bases between. The CDR3, as DNA: TGTGCCAGCAGTCGGACCCCCTATGGCTACACCTTC. Protein: CASSRTPYGYTF.